This T cell receptor beta chain was captured by sequencing in a study of CD8 T cells in ankylosing spondylitis (dated by TCRdb to the late 2010s). A note on the overall study: The study profiled T cell receptor beta repertoires in healthy donors and ankylosing spondylitis patients to find disease-linked TCR variants. Peripheral blood samples were taken, and synovial fluid was additionally collected from ankylosing spondylitis patients. The full study cohort comprised about 23 ankylosing spondylitis patients and approximately 100 healthy donors.

In its sample, this clonotype was seen many times. It lacks a known antigen. Within one base of it there is no much larger clone, and no base qualities were kept. Its CDR3 holds 15 amino acids, cysteine through phenylalanine. This entry keeps only the CDR3 DNA: 45 bases, framed from base 1. Trimming at the junction amounts to 3 bases on V and 4 bases on J, and the germline ends lie 16 bases apart. From a lookup of the germline V gene, CDR1 and CDR2 are SGHTA and FQGTGA. Study-wide findings and limitations: In peripheral blood, the disease-linked clones were found at relatively low frequencies and had a CD8+ phenotype. Some motif variants were previously reported in synovial fluid and blood of reactive arthritis patients, suggesting common disease-initiation mechanisms. Significant enrichment of the disease-linked clones was reported in matched synovial fluid samples from ankylosing spondylitis patients. A TCR beta motif of about 8 highly homologous amino acid variants appeared characteristic of blood from ankylosing spondylitis patients.

For sequencing, an Illumina HiSeq 2500 was employed. Quantitative 5'-RACE with molecular barcodes was the method used to prepare the TCR beta libraries. From the authors' description of their analysis: A new computational method based on a probabilistic model of VDJ rearrangement was used to identify disease-linked TCR variants. TCRdb reanalyzed the raw reads on its own, using fastp at Q25 for trimming and MiXCR for clone calling, and kept in-frame beta chains. Rows are unified per CDR3 protein, each entry keeping the most common DNA and genes. TCRdb, rather than the study authors, made the V and J calls. The sample profile shows around 130,000 distinct CDR3 sequences; 6.5% to 9% of them were found once. More than 9% of the sample is held by the ten biggest clonotypes.

The chain is assembled from TRBV7-3 and TRBJ2-7; confidence is insufficient to name the D gene. Sequenced: blood, either unsorted or a sorted T cell fraction (not recorded which). This clonotype was sampled from a male donor with ankylosing spondylitis or in good health (not recorded which). The CDR3 is CASSFGPPSEYEQYF. The nucleotide sequence reads as follows: TGTGCCAGCAGCTTTGGACCGCCGTCAGAGTACGAGCAGTACTTC.